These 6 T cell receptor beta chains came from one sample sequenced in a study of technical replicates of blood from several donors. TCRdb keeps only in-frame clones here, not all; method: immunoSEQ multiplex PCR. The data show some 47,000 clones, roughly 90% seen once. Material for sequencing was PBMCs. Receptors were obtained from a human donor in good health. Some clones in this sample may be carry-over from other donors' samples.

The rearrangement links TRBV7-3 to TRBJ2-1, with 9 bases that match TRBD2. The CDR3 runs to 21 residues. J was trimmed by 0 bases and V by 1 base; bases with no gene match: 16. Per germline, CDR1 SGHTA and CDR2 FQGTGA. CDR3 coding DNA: TGTGCCAGCAGCTTAAGGGCTAGGGTAGCGGGAGTCTTGGGCTCCTACAATGAGCAGTTCTTC. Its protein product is CASSLRARVAGVLGSYNEQFF.

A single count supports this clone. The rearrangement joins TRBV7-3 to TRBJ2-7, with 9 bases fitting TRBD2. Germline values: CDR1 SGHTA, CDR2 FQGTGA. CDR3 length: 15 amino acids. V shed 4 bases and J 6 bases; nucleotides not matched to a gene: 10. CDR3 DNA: TGTGCCAGCAGCTCTACCGGGACTAGCACCAGCGAGCAGTACTTC. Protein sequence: CASSSTGTSTSEQYF.

The CDR3 here is CASSVGDTMFSGANVLTF. The DNA of the CDR3 is TGTGCCAGCAGCGTGGGGGACACCATGTTCTCTGGGGCCAACGTCCTGACTTTC. This chain joins TRBV7-9 and TRBJ2-6, with D possibly matching TRBD1 (6 bases). V lost 5 bases to trimming and J lost 0 bases, with 17 bases between them. Per the germline V gene, CDR1 is SEHNR and CDR2 is FQNEAQ (reference sequence). CDR3 length: 18 residues.

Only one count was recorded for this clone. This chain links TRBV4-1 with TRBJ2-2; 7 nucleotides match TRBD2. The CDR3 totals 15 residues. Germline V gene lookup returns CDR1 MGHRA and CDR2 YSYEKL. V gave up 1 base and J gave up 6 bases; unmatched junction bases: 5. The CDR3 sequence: CASSQVAGVAGELFF. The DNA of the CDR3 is TGCGCCAGCAGCCAAGTTGCGGGAGTCGCCGGGGAGCTGTTTTTT.

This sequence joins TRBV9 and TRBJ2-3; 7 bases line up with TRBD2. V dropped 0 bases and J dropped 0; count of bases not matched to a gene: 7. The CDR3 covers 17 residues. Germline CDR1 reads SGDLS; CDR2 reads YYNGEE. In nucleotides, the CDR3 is TGTGCCAGCAGCGTAGTAGGAACTAGCGCTAGCACAGATACGCAGTATTTT. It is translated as CASSVVGTSASTDTQYF.

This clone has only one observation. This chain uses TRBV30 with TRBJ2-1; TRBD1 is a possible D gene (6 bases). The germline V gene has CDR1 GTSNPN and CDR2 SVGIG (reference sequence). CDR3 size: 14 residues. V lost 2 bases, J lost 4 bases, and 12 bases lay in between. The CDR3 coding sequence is TGTGCCTGGAGTAGGCAGGGGCCTTACAATGAGCAGTTCTTC. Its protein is CAWSRQGPYNEQFF.